Following are 5 T cell receptor beta chains from one sample sequenced in a study of identical twins. TCRdb used MiXCR to reprocess the 5' RACE reads, holding one entry per CDR3 protein. This table holds about 460,000 distinct CDR3 sequences, approximately 15% found once. These sequences were also reported in another study, on yellow fever vaccine responses in identical twins.

The sample comprised CD4+ T cells sorted from blood. The receptors derive from a woman aged 18-30 years in good health.

The genes are TRBV2 and TRBJ2-7; D perhaps matches TRBD1 (5 bases). Looked up from germline, CDR1 is SNHLY and CDR2 is FYNNEI. This CDR3 region has 14 residues. Deletions cut 6 bases from V and 6 bases from J, with 18 bases between. CDR3 sequence reads: CASRVSRANGEQYF. CDR3 nucleotide sequence: TGTGCCAGCAGGGTAAGCAGGGCAAATGGCGAGCAGTACTTC. The complete variable domain, with remaining parts taken from reference TRBV2 and TRBJ2-7, reads EPEVTQTPSHQVTQMGQEVILRCVPISNHLYFYWYRQILGQKVEFLVSFYNNEISEKSEIFDDQFSVERPDGSNFTLKIRSTKLEDSAMYFCASRVSRANGEQYFGPGTRLTVT.

This clonotype appeared many times. This chain links TRBV6-2 or TRBV6-3 with TRBJ2-7; no definite D call. This CDR3 spans 12 amino acids. Trimming took off 6 bases at V and 3 bases at J, with 9 bases between the two ends. The V gene's germline CDR1 is MNHEY and CDR2 SVGEGT. CDR3 nucleotides: TGTGCCAGCAGCCCAGAGATCTACGAGCAGTACTTC. Translated, it gives CASSPEIYEQYF.

This clonotype was seen a few times. The chain has TRBV27 and TRBJ1-1, with TRBD1 as a possible D gene (6 bases). The length of the CDR3 is 14 residues. The V gene's germline CDR1 is MNHEY and CDR2 SMNVEV (reference sequence). V dropped 3 bases and J dropped 2 bases, with 10 bases sitting between them. The CDR3 loop is CASSFGTHNTEAFF. DNA of the CDR3: TGTGCCAGCAGTTTCGGGACACACAACACTGAAGCTTTCTTT.

The V and J genes are TRBV4-2 and TRBJ2-5, with 7 nucleotides matching TRBD2. V gave up 1 base and J gave up 13 bases; unmatched junction bases: 15. Per germline, CDR1 LGHNA and CDR2 YNFKEQ. The CDR3 totals 15 residues. The CDR3 here is CASSQGGLGGRVLYF. The CDR3 DNA follows: TGTGCCAGCAGCCAAGGCGGGCTAGGAGGGAGGGTGCTGTACTTC.

The rearrangement links TRBV27 to TRBJ2-1; 14 nucleotides agree with TRBD2. From germline, CDR1 is MNHEY and CDR2 SMNVEV (reference sequence). With 8 bases clipped from V and 1 base from J, the junction kept 19 bases outside the gene matches. The CDR3 length is 21 residues. The CDR3 nucleotides read TGTGCCAGCGCGACCTCCCCGACCGGGACTAGCGGGAGCGAGTCCTACAATGAGCAGTTCTTC. This translates into CASATSPTGTSGSESYNEQFF.